The 22 T cell receptor beta chains below come from one sample, sequenced in a study of blood T cell repertoires in COVID-19. Libraries were prepared by immunoSEQ multiplex PCR; TCRdb keeps only in-frame clonotypes and omits some of them. The table records some 80,000 clones, 65% to 90% of them present only once. The source material was peripheral blood. These receptors all come from a man in his fifties or sixties with COVID-19, enrolled during active disease.

This clone was counted a few times. The rearrangement links TRBV7-3 to TRBJ2-7; 7 nucleotides align to TRBD2. Germline CDR1 reads SGHTA; CDR2 reads FQGTGA. V lost 2 bases, J lost 5 bases, and 3 bases stayed unmatched. The CDR3 covers 13 residues. CDR3 coding DNA: TGTGCCAGCAGCTTAGGCGGGAGCAACGAGCAGTACTTC. Translation gives CASSLGGSNEQYF.

The V call is TRBV24-1, the J call TRBJ1-2; D is ambiguous. This CDR3 is 12 amino acids long. Per germline, CDR1 KGHDR and CDR2 SFDVKD. V lost 4 bases and J lost 8, with 10 bases in between. The CDR3 DNA follows: TGTGCCACCAGTGACTTAATAGCGGGCTACACCTTC. Amino acids: CATSDLIAGYTF.

The CDR3 loop is CASSLKGARAFF. The CDR3 bases are TGTGCCAGCAGTTTAAAGGGGGCCCGAGCTTTCTTT. V is TRBV28 and J is TRBJ1-1; 7 bases are shared with TRBD1. This CDR3 spans 12 amino acids. J gave up 10 bases and V 2 bases, and 4 bases lay outside the gene matches. Germline CDR1 MDHEN, CDR2 SYDVKM. The entire variable domain, with the rest obtained from reference TRBV28 and TRBJ1-1, is as follows: DVKVTQSSRYLVKRTGEKVFLECVQDMDHENMFWYRQDPGLGLRLIYFSYDVKMKEKGDIPEGYSVSREKKERFSLILESASTNQTSMYLCASSLKGARAFFGQGTRLTVV.

This clone was counted a single time. The chain carries TRBV3-1 (or the pseudogene TRBV3-2) and TRBJ2-3; tentatively, D is TRBD1 (5 bases). Germline loops: CDR1 LGHDT, CDR2 YNNKEL (reference sequence). The CDR3 has 16 amino acids. V lost 4 bases to trimming and J lost 1 base, with 15 bases between them. CDR3 DNA: TGTGCCAGCAGCCTCCGGACACCTCGGCGCACAGATACGCAGTATTTT. Translated: CASSLRTPRRTDTQYF.

The chain employs TRBV6-4 and TRBJ2-3, with TRBD2 identical over 9 bases. V shed 8 bases and J 5 bases; nucleotides not matched to a gene: 14. Germline lookup yields CDR1 MRHNA and CDR2 SNTAGT. This CDR3 has 16 residues. The DNA for the CDR3 is TGTGCCAGCTCCGAGGGTAGCGGGAGTCAGATAGATACGCAGTATTTT. Residues: CASSEGSGSQIDTQYF.

The gene calls are TRBV4-1 and TRBJ1-5; D is unclear. V was pared by 0 bases and J by 4 bases, with 7 bases between. From germline, CDR1 is MGHRA and CDR2 YSYEKL. This CDR3 region has 14 residues. The CDR3: CASSQEVVNQPQHF. For the CDR3, the DNA is TGCGCCAGCAGCCAAGAGGTAGTTAATCAGCCCCAGCATTTT.

J is TRBJ2-6 and V is TRBV9, with TRBD1 matching over 8 bases. Trimming cost V 1 base and J 1 base; bases outside gene matches: 4. This CDR3 region has 17 residues. In germline, CDR1 is SGDLS, CDR2 YYNGEE. The CDR3 nucleotides read TGTGCCAGCAGCGTACCGGGACAGGAGTCTGGGGCCAACGTCCTGACTTTC. It is translated as CASSVPGQESGANVLTF.

The rearrangement uses TRBV3-1 (or the pseudogene TRBV3-2) and TRBJ2-6, with D uncertain. Trimming shortened V by 4 bases and J by 0 bases, and 10 bases separated the two germline ends. In germline, CDR1 is LGHDT, CDR2 YNNKEL (reference sequence). CDR3 length equals 16 residues. CDR3 amino acids: CASSPRRSSGANVLTF. In nucleotides, the CDR3 is TGTGCCAGCAGCCCCCGAAGGAGCTCTGGGGCCAACGTCCTGACTTTC.

The chain links TRBV6-5 to TRBJ1-5, with D uncertain. The CDR3 loop spans 15 amino acids. CDR1 MNHEY and CDR2 SVGAGI come from the germline V gene. V was cut by 6 bases and J by 0 bases, with 12 bases left in between. The CDR3 DNA sequence: TGTGCCAGCAGCGTACAGCCGTATAGCAATCAGCCCCAGCATTTT. It encodes CASSVQPYSNQPQHF.

This chain joins TRBV28 and TRBJ1-2, with TRBD1 matching over 9 bases. CDR1 and CDR2 (germline): MDHEN, SYDVKM. Losses at the gene ends were 7 bases for V and 6 bases for J; bases not matched to a gene: 12. The CDR3 has 15 amino acids. The CDR3, as DNA: TGTGCCAGCAACGAGGGACAGGGCGAAGCTAATGGCTACACCTTC. This encodes CASNEGQGEANGYTF.

This clone was detected a few times. CDR3 coding DNA: TGTGCCAGCAGCGAACAGATAGAGACCCAGTACTTC. It yields the protein CASSEQIETQYF. This chain links TRBV5-4 with TRBJ2-5; D not certain. There are 12 residues in the CDR3. The germline V and J ends were trimmed by 4 bases and 4 bases, with 8 bases remaining between them. Germline values: CDR1 SGHNT, CDR2 YYREEE (reference sequence).

This chain connects TRBV15 to TRBJ2-2, with 11 bases aligning to TRBD1. Losses at the gene ends were 3 bases for V and 4 bases for J; bases not matched to a gene: 13. The CDR3 contains 19 residues. CDR1 and CDR2 (germline): LNHNV, YYDKDF (reference sequence). CDR3 coding DNA: TGTGCCACCAGCAGGCCTCTCTTGCTGGACAGGGGGCGCACCGGGGAGCTGTTTTTT. Amino acids: CATSRPLLLDRGRTGELFF.

The chain carries TRBV12-3 or TRBV12-4 and TRBJ1-1, with a tentative D call TRBD1 (6 bases). The CDR3 spans 11 residues. The ends were cut back, 2 bases at V and 11 bases at J, with 9 bases in the middle. CDR3 region: CASSLRGTAFF. The CDR3 region has the DNA TGTGCCAGCAGTTTAAGGGGGACGGCTTTCTTT.

The chain couples TRBV28 to TRBJ1-2; D call uncertain. CDR1 and CDR2 (germline): MDHEN, SYDVKM. The CDR3 runs to 14 residues. Trimming took off 3 bases at V and 3 bases at J, with 11 bases between the two ends. The CDR3 loop is CASSFKNRDYGYTF. The CDR3 coding sequence is TGTGCCAGCAGTTTTAAAAACCGGGACTATGGCTACACCTTC.

J is TRBJ1-3 and V is TRBV19, with D uncertain. CDR1 LNHDA and CDR2 SQIVND come from the germline V gene (reference sequence). There are 13 residues in the CDR3. Trimming shortened V by 7 bases and J by 3 bases, and 10 bases separated the two germline ends. The chain's CDR3 is CASKGGFGNTIYF. The DNA for the CDR3 is TGTGCCAGTAAGGGCGGGTTTGGAAACACCATATATTTT. Full variable domain (remainder filled in from reference TRBV19 and TRBJ1-3): DGGITQSPKYLFRKEGQNVTLSCEQNLNHDAMYWYRQDPGQGLRLIYYSQIVNDFQKGDIAEGYSVSREKKESFPLTVTSAQKNPTAFYLCASKGGFGNTIYFGEGSWLTVV.

The chain joins TRBV7-2 to TRBJ2-3; D is possibly TRBD2 (5 bases). The CDR3 length is 14 residues. Germline-derived CDR1 and CDR2 are SGHTA and FQGNSA. Trimming removed 5 bases at V and 7 bases at J, with 16 bases between. This chain's CDR3 is CASSPTSTHYTQYF. Written as DNA, the CDR3 is TGTGCCAGCAGCCCTACTAGTACCCACTATACGCAGTATTTT.

The count of this clone is one. The chain combines TRBV5-4 with TRBJ2-2; D gene unclear. Germline V gives CDR1 SGHNT, CDR2 YYREEE (reference sequence). The CDR3 consists of 14 residues. V dropped 4 bases and J dropped 1 base, with 8 bases sitting between them. CDR3 amino acids: CASSKQRNTGELFF. The CDR3 DNA sequence: TGTGCCAGCAGCAAACAAAGGAACACCGGGGAGCTGTTTTTT.

In this sample, this clone turned up a few times. The chain recombines TRBV15 with TRBJ1-4; D remains ambiguous. CDR1 and CDR2 from the germline V gene are LNHNV and YYDKDF (reference sequence). The CDR3 consists of 13 residues. V was cut by 1 base and J by 4 bases, with 4 bases left in between. CDR3 residues: CATSRVYNEKLFF. CDR3 nucleotides: TGTGCCACCAGCAGAGTTTATAATGAAAAACTGTTTTTT. Combining the CDR3 with reference TRBV15 and TRBJ1-4 gives the whole variable domain DAMVIQNPRYQVTQFGKPVTLSCSQTLNHNVMYWYQQKSSQAPKLLFHYYDKDFNNEADTPDNFQSRRPNTSFCFLDIRSPGLGDTAMYLCATSRVYNEKLFFGSGTQLSVL.

This clone appeared a single time. This chain links TRBV6-1 with TRBJ2-3, with 12 bases matching TRBD2. CDR3 length equals 16 residues. Germline V gene lookup returns CDR1 MNHNS and CDR2 SASEGT. The junction had 6 bases not matched to a gene; V was cut back by 2 bases and J by 6 bases. The CDR3 is CASSERLAGGGDTQYF. The CDR3 bases are TGTGCCAGCAGTGAAAGGCTAGCGGGAGGGGGGGATACGCAGTATTTT.

This chain uses TRBV14 with TRBJ2-4; TRBD1 is a possible D gene (6 bases). Germline-derived CDR1 and CDR2 are SGHDN and FVKESK. V was pared by 3 bases and J by 0 bases, with 9 bases between. CDR3 length: 15 residues. CDR3 protein: CASSHKQGAKNIQYF. CDR3 nucleotides: TGTGCCAGCAGCCACAAACAGGGAGCCAAAAACATTCAGTACTTC.

The chain carries TRBV28 and TRBJ2-7; D call uncertain. V gave up 5 bases and J gave up 4 bases, with 12 bases separating them. Germline CDR1 MDHEN, CDR2 SYDVKM. This CDR3 contains 13 residues. CDR3 in amino acids: CASSRYDGYEQYF. CDR3 in DNA: TGTGCCAGCAGTCGATACGACGGGTACGAGCAGTACTTC. The full variable domain, with the rest looked up from reference TRBV28 and TRBJ2-7, is DVKVTQSSRYLVKRTGEKVFLECVQDMDHENMFWYRQDPGLGLRLIYFSYDVKMKEKGDIPEGYSVSREKKERFSLILESASTNQTSMYLCASSRYDGYEQYFGPGTRLTVT.

The V and J genes are TRBV19 and TRBJ2-1; 9 nucleotides match TRBD2. The CDR3 totals 16 residues. The germline gives CDR1 LNHDA, CDR2 SQIVND (reference sequence). Losses at the gene ends were 5 bases for V and 4 bases for J; bases not matched to a gene: 9. The CDR3, as DNA: TGTGCCAGTAGTCGCCCACTAGCGGGCGAATACAATGAGCAGTTCTTC. Its translation is CASSRPLAGEYNEQFF.